These T cell receptor beta chains were read from a single sample in a study of regulatory T cells in long-lasting Graves disease. TCRdb reanalysed the multiplex PCR reads using MiXCR and keeps one entry per CDR3 protein. This table holds 430,000 or so distinct CDR3 sequences, approximately 22% found once. The material was peripheral blood mononuclear cells (PBMCs), obtained when the disease was refractory, from a patient treated with antithyroid drugs. These receptors were collected from a female donor with Graves disease. Both conserved end residues are part of each CDR3. The order of the fields is V gene, J gene, clone size, D gene, CDR3 DNA, CDR3 protein. The D gene is left open where the match is weak. Some rows mark clone size as missing; the rest say once, few, many or name a class of expanded clone.

>TRBV12-3/TRBV12-4|TRBJ1-1|-|-
TGTGCCAGCTGCCACGGGGGTAACACTGAAGCTTTCTTT
CASCHGGNTEAFF
>TRBV29-1|TRBJ1-1|few|TRBD1
TGCAGCGTTGAGGGGCACAGGGGTGAAGCTTTCTTT
CSVEGHRGEAFF
>TRBV11-2|TRBJ2-5|-|TRBD1
TGTGCCAGCAGCTCCGGACAGGCGGAGACCCAGTACTTC
CASSSGQAETQYF
>TRBV7-3|TRBJ2-7|few|-
TGTGCCAGCAGCTCCTCACCAGGGATTTCCTACGAGCAGTACTTC
CASSSSPGISYEQYF
>TRBV6-2/TRBV6-3|TRBJ1-6|few|-
TGTGCCAGCAGTCGACATAGCTCCTATAATTCACCCCTCCACTTT
CASSRHSSYNSPLHF
>TRBV2|TRBJ2-3|few|-
TGTGCCAGCGGGCCCAGCACAGATACGCAGTATTTT
CASGPSTDTQYF
>TRBV12-3/TRBV12-4|TRBJ2-2|many|-
TGTGCCAGCAGTTTAGGGGGCTGGAACACCGGGGAGCTGTTTTTT
CASSLGGWNTGELFF
>TRBV30|TRBJ2-7|few|-
TGTGCCTGGAGTGTAATGGTGGGAGAACCCTACGAGCAGTACTTC
CAWSVMVGEPYEQYF
>TRBV6-6|TRBJ1-5|-|-
TGTGCCAGCAGTTACTCGGTAGGAGAACGGGAGCCCCAGCATTTT
CASSYSVGEREPQHF
>TRBV5-1|TRBJ2-3|-|-
TGCGCCAGCAGCTTGGAAGGAGGAGGTATGACAGATACGCAGTATTTT
CASSLEGGGMTDTQYF
>TRBV15|TRBJ1-4|many|TRBD1
TGTGCCATTGGGACAGGGCGTGGGGCGGGGGAAAAACTGTTTTTT
CAIGTGRGAGEKLFF
>TRBV3-1|TRBJ1-1|many|-
TGTGCCAGCAGCCAGGGACTGCTGAACACTGAAGCTTTCTTT
CASSQGLLNTEAFF
>TRBV4-1|TRBJ2-5|few|-
TGCGCCAGCAGCCAAGATTGGTCTCCCGAAGAGACCCAGTACTTC
CASSQDWSPEETQYF
>TRBV7-2|TRBJ2-5|many|TRBD1
TGTGCCAGCAGCTTCCCGGGACAGGGGGGAGAGACCCAGTACTTC
CASSFPGQGGETQYF
>TRBV12-3/TRBV12-4|TRBJ2-7|-|-
TGTGCCAGCAGTTCAATGGGTCGGGAGCAGTACTTC
CASSSMGREQYF
>TRBV4-1|TRBJ1-4|few|TRBD1
TGCGCCAGCAGCTTGTCCGGGACAGTCAATGAAAAACTGTTTTTT
CASSLSGTVNEKLFF
>TRBV2|TRBJ2-2|medium-sized|-
TGTGCCAGCAGTGAAGTCCAGGTCGGCGGGGAGCTGTTTTTT
CASSEVQVGGELFF
>TRBV28|TRBJ2-2|many|-
TGTGCCAGCAGCTTAGACGGGTACACCGGGGAGCTGTTTTTT
CASSLDGYTGELFF
>TRBV15|TRBJ2-7|many|-
TGTGCCACCAGCACCCCGGGAGAGACCTACGAGCAGTACTTC
CATSTPGETYEQYF
>TRBV11-2|TRBJ2-3|few|-
TGTGCCAGCAGCATAGGAGGCGGGCCTAGCACAGATACGCAGTATTTT
CASSIGGGPSTDTQYF
>TRBV7-3|TRBJ2-7|many|-
TGTGCCAGCAGCTACACCGGGGGCTACGAGCAGTACTTC
CASSYTGGYEQYF
>TRBV28|TRBJ2-2|many|-
TGTGCCATAGACACCGGGGAGCTGTTTTTT
CAIDTGELFF
>TRBV20-1|TRBJ2-1|-|-
TGCAGTGCTAGAGATAATTGGAACAATGAGCAGTTCTTC
CSARDNWNNEQFF
>TRBV7-7|TRBJ1-1|few|-
TGTGCTAGCAGCGAAATCGGCGGGAACACTGAAGCTTTCTTT
CASSEIGGNTEAFF
>TRBV29-1|TRBJ1-2|many|TRBD1
TGCAGCGGGACCCAGGGGGACTATGGCTACACCTTC
CSGTQGDYGYTF
>TRBV9|TRBJ2-7|few|-
TGTGCCAGCAGCCCCCGCTGGGGGGCCCTCTACGAGCAGTACTTC
CASSPRWGALYEQYF
>TRBV7-2|TRBJ2-7|-|-
TGTGCCAGCAGCTTAGGTCGGGGGAACTACGAGCAGTACTTC
CASSLGRGNYEQYF
>TRBV28|TRBJ1-3|many|-
TGTGCCAGCATTAGTGCAAGCTCTGGAAACACCATATATTTT
CASISASSGNTIYF
>TRBV2|TRBJ2-2|many|-
TGTGCCAAAGGACTACCGGGAGTAAACACCGGGGAGCTGTTTTTT
CAKGLPGVNTGELFF
>TRBV20-1|TRBJ2-2|-|TRBD2
TGCAGTGCTACTAGCGGGAGTGGGTACACCGGGGAGCTGTTTTTT
CSATSGSGYTGELFF
>TRBV9|TRBJ2-5|many|-
TGTGCCAGCAGCGGACTGGGTGAGACCCAGTACTTC
CASSGLGETQYF
>TRBV11-2|TRBJ2-1|-|TRBD2
TGTGCCGGCAGCCACAGCGGGAGGGCCACTGAGCAGTTCTTC
CAGSHSGRATEQFF
>TRBV30|TRBJ1-4|many|-
TGTGCCTGGGAGATGGTTGGCGAAAAACTGTTTTTT
CAWEMVGEKLFF
>TRBV20-1|TRBJ1-6|-|-
TGCAGTGCACGTCCGGGACTCCAGCGCTCCTATAATTCACCCCTCCACTTT
CSARPGLQRSYNSPLHF
>TRBV2|TRBJ2-5|many|-
TGTGCCAGCAGTGACATGTACCAAGAGACCCAGTACTTC
CASSDMYQETQYF
>TRBV27|TRBJ2-2|-|TRBD2
TGTGCCAGCAGCCCGGGACTAGCGGGAATTTCCGGGGAGCTGTTTTTT
CASSPGLAGISGELFF
>TRBV27|TRBJ1-2|many|-
TGTGCCAGCAGTACCTCAGGGTACTATGGCTACACCTTC
CASSTSGYYGYTF
>TRBV7-6|TRBJ1-2|few|-
TGTGCCAGCAGCTTGGGAAACACGGGTGGCTACACCTTC
CASSLGNTGGYTF
>TRBV5-5|TRBJ2-2|many|-
TGTGCCAGCAGCCCCGCTGACTTCGGACAGACAACAACCGGGGAGCTGTTTTTT
CASSPADFGQTTTGELFF
>TRBV28|TRBJ1-4|many|-
TGTGCCAGCAGGACAGTAGAGTCTAATGAAAAACTGTTTTTT
CASRTVESNEKLFF
>TRBV12-3/TRBV12-4|TRBJ2-1|few|TRBD2
TGTGCCAGCAGTTCTTACCGGGAGGTAGCCCACAATGAGCAGTTCTTC
CASSSYREVAHNEQFF
>TRBV6-1|TRBJ2-7|many|TRBD1
TGTGCCAGCAGATCTACAGGGGGCAACTACGAGCAGTACTTC
CASRSTGGNYEQYF